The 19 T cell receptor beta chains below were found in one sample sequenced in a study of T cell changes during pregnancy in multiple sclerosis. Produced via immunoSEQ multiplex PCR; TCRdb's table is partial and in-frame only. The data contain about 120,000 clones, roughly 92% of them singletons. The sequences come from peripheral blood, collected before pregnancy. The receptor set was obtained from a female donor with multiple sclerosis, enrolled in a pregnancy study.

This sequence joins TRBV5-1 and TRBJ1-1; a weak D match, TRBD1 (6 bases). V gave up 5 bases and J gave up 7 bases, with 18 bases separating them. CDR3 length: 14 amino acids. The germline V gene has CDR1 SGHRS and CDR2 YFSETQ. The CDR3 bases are TGCGCCAGCAGAACCGGGACAACGGTCGGTGAAGCTTTCTTT. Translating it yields CASRTGTTVGEAFF.

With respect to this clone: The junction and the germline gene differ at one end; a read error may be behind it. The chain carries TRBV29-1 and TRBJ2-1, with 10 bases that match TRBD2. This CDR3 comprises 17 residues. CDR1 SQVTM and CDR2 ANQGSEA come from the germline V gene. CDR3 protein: CGVEFFTSGMTYNEQFF. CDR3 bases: TGCGGCGTTGAGTTTTTTACTAGCGGGATGACCTACAATGAGCAGTTCTTC.

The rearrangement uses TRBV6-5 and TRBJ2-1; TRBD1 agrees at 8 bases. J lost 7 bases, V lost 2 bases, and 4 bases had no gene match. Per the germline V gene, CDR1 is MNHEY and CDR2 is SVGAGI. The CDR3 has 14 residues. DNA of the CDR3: TGTGCCAGCAGTTACAGGGGACAGGCGAATGAGCAGTTCTTC. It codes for CASSYRGQANEQFF.

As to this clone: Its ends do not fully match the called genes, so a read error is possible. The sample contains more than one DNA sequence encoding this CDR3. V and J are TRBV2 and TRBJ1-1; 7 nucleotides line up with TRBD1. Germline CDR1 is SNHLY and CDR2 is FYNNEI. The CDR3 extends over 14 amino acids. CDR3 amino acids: CASSVGTARVEAFF. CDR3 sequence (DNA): TGCGCCAGCAGTGTAGGGACAGCGAGGGTGGAAGCTTTCTTT. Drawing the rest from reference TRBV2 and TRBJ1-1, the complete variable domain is EPEVTQTPSHQVTQMGQEVILRCVPISNHLYFYWYRQILGQKVEFLVSFYNNEISEKSEIFDDQFSVERPDGSNFTLKIRSTKLEDSAMYFCASSVGTARVEAFFGQGTRLTVV.

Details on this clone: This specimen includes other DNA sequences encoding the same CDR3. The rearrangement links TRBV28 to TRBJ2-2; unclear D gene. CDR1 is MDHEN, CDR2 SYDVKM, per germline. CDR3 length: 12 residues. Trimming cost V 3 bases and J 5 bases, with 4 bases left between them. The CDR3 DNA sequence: TGTGCCAGCAGTTTGGCTACCGGGGAGCTGTTTTTT. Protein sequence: CASSLATGELFF.

CDR3 bases: TGTGCCAGCAGTCACAGGGGACGGAACACTGAAGCTTTCTTT. As protein: CASSHRGRNTEAFF. The gene calls are TRBV6-1 and TRBJ1-1; 7 nucleotides match TRBD1. The J segment lost 1 base and the V segment lost 5 bases, leaving 4 bases of the junction unmatched. CDR3 length: 14 amino acids. Germline CDR1 and CDR2: MNHNS and SASEGT.

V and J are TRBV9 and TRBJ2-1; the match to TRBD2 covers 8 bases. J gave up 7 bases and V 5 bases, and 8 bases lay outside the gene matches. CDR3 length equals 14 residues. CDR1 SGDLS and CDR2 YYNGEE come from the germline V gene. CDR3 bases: TGTGCCAGCAGGCCTGCGGGAGGTTTGAATGAGCAGTTCTTC. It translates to CASRPAGGLNEQFF.

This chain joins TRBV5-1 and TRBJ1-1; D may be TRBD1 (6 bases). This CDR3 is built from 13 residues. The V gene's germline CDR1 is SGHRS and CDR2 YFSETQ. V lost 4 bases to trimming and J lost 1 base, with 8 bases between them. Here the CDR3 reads CASSVTGNTEAFF. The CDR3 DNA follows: TGCGCCAGCAGCGTGACAGGGAACACTGAAGCTTTCTTT.

CDR3 region: CASSLRERGGYEQYF. The CDR3 coding sequence is TGTGCCAGCAGCTTGAGGGAGCGGGGAGGCTACGAGCAGTACTTC. The genes are TRBV5-4 and TRBJ2-7; 7 bases map to TRBD2. Germline V gene lookup returns CDR1 SGHNT and CDR2 YYREEE (reference sequence). The CDR3 has 15 residues. With V trimmed by 1 base and J by 3 bases, 7 bases remained unmatched.

The CDR3 region is CASSPPSYEQYF. The CDR3 nucleotides are TGTGCCAGCAGCCCCCCTTCCTACGAGCAGTACTTC. The chain has TRBV9 and TRBJ2-7; D uncertain. The CDR3 runs to 12 residues. CDR1 SGDLS and CDR2 YYNGEE come from the germline V gene. V lost 4 bases and J lost 1, with 6 bases in between.

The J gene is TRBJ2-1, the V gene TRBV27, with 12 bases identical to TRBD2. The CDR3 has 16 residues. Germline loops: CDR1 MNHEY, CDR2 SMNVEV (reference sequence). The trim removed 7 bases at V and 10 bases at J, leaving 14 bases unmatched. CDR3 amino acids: CASKPQLAGGSREQFF. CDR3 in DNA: TGTGCCAGCAAACCGCAACTAGCGGGGGGCTCTCGGGAGCAGTTCTTC.

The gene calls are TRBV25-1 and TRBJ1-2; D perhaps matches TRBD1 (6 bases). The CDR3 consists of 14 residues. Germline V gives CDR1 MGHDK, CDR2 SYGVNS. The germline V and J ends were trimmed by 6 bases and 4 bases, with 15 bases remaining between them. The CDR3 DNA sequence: TGTGCCAGCAGAGGTCTCAGGGGTTCCTATGGCTACACCTTC. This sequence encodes CASRGLRGSYGYTF.

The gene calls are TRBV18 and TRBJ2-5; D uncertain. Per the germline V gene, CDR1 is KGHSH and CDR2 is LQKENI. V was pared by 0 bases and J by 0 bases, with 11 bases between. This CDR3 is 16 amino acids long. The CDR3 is CASSPPVQMYQETQYF. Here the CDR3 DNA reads TGTGCCAGCTCACCACCGGTACAGATGTACCAAGAGACCCAGTACTTC.

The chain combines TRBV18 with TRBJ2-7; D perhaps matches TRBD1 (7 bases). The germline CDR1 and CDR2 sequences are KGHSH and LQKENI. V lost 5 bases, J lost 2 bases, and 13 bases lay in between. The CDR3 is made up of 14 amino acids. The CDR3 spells CASSSRDSPYEQYF. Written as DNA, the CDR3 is TGTGCCAGCTCATCGCGGGACAGCCCCTACGAGCAGTACTTC. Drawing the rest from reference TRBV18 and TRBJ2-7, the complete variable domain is NAGVMQNPRHLVRRRGQEARLRCSPMKGHSHVYWYRQLPEEGLKFMVYLQKENIIDESGMPKERFSAEFPKEGPSILRIQQVVRGDSAAYFCASSSRDSPYEQYFGPGTRLTVT.

The CDR3 region is CASPAPGLAGDDEQFF. CDR3 DNA: TGCGCCAGCCCAGCCCCGGGACTAGCGGGAGACGATGAGCAGTTCTTC. The gene calls are TRBV5-1 and TRBJ2-1; 14 bases are a match to TRBD2. J gave up 8 bases and V 7 bases, and 11 bases lay outside the gene matches. This CDR3 has 16 residues. The germline gives CDR1 SGHRS, CDR2 YFSETQ.

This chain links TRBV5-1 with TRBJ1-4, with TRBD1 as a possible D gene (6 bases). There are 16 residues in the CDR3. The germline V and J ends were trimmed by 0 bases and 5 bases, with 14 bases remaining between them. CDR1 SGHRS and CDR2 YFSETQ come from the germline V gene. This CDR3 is CASSLEVRGPNEKLFF. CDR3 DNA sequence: TGCGCCAGCAGCTTGGAGGTGCGGGGGCCCAATGAAAAACTGTTTTTT.

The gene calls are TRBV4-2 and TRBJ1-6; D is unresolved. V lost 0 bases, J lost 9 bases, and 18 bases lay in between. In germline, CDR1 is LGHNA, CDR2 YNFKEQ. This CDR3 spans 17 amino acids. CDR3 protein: CASSQDLRAAVGSPLHF. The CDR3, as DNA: TGTGCCAGCAGCCAAGATTTACGCGCGGCGGTAGGTTCACCCCTCCACTTT.

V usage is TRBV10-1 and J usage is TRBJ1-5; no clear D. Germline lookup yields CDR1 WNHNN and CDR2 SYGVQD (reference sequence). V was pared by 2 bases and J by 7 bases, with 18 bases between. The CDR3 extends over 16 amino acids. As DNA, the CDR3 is TGCGCCAGCAGTGAGAGCGGCACCACCACCGGGCAGCCCCAGCATTTT. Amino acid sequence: CASSESGTTTGQPQHF.

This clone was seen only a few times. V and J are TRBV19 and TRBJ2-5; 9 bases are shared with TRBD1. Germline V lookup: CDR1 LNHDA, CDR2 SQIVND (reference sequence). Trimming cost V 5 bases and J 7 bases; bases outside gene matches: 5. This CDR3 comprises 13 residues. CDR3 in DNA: TGTGCCAGTAGTGCCGGACAGGGGATGACCCAGTACTTC. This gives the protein CASSAGQGMTQYF.